A single sample gave rise to the 31 T cell receptor beta chains below, sequenced in a study of CD4 and CD8 cells across lung adenocarcinoma regions. TCRdb re-analysed the PCR reads in MiXCR, keeping a single row per CDR3 protein. In the table there are several thousand distinct CDR3 sequences, roughly 40% of which are singletons. Sequenced: CD4+ T cells from the margin of a lung tumor. All receptors come from a male donor with lung adenocarcinoma. The CD4 and CD8 labels of this study may be unreliable.

The chain is built from TRBV12-3 or TRBV12-4 and TRBJ2-4; TRBD2 matches 13 bases. TRBJ2-7 explains the end of the DNA better; the J call may be wrong. This CDR3 comprises 16 residues. The CDR3 nucleotides read TGTGCCAGCAGTTCCCAGCTAGGGACTAGCGGGGACGAGCAGTACTTC. As protein: CASSSQLGTSGDEQYF.

On this clonotype: At one of its ends the junction is not consistent with the germline gene, which may arise from a read error. The CDR3 sequence: CARRSHSQDTQYF. Written as DNA, the CDR3 is TGTGCCCGCAGATCCCACAGCCAAGATACCCAGTACTTC. The chain is built from TRBV27 and TRBJ2-1; no clear D. The J call may be incorrect, as the DNA end agrees better with TRBJ2-5. This CDR3 region has 13 residues. Germline CDR1 is MNHEY and CDR2 is SMNVEV (reference sequence).

In DNA form, the CDR3 reads TGCAGTGCTAGAGGGGGGATTGCGGGTGGTCTCTACGAGCAGTACTTC. The encoded protein is CSARGGIAGGLYEQYF. The chain links TRBV20-1 to TRBJ2-5, with D perhaps TRBD1 or TRBD2 (5 bases each). The J call may be incorrect, as the DNA end agrees better with TRBJ2-7. The CDR3 covers 16 residues. The germline V gene encodes CDR1 DFQATT and CDR2 SNEGSKA (reference sequence).

About this clonotype: An end of the junction differs from the germline gene, which may be a read error. This chain connects TRBV6-1 to TRBJ2-2; D unresolved. Germline loops: CDR1 MNHNS, CDR2 SASEGT. The CDR3 spans 15 residues. This CDR3 reads CARSLQDVNTGELFF. CDR3 sequence (DNA): TGTGCCCGCAGCCTCCAGGATGTGAACACCGGTGAGCTGTTTTTT.

V is TRBV6-1 and J is TRBJ1-2, with D maybe TRBD1 (5 bases). This CDR3 has 13 residues. Germline CDR1 reads MNHNS; CDR2 reads SASEGT. Trimming took off 6 bases at V and 4 bases at J, with 12 bases between the two ends. The CDR3 spells CASRARGGYGYTF. The CDR3 region has the DNA TGTGCCAGCAGGGCGAGGGGTGGCTATGGCTACACCTTC.

This clonotype was observed many times. V and J are TRBV7-2 and TRBJ2-5; D possibly corresponds to TRBD1 (6 bases). The germline V gene has CDR1 SGHTA and CDR2 FQGNSA. The CDR3 length is 15 residues. Trimming left V 3 bases short and J 4 bases short, with 15 bases between. CDR3: CASSFLRGRGETQYF. The CDR3 region has the DNA TGTGCCAGCAGCTTTTTAAGGGGCAGGGGAGAGACCCAGTACTTC.

By share, this clonotype ranks as medium-sized (0.01 to 0.1%). The chain recombines TRBV7-6 with TRBJ2-1, with TRBD1 matching over 7 bases. The CDR3 is made up of 14 amino acids. Trimming at V came to 2 bases and at J to 9 bases, leaving 7 bases not matched to a gene. CDR1 and CDR2 from the germline V gene are SGHVS and FNYEAQ. CDR3 amino acids: CASSLLEGAVEQFF. The CDR3 DNA reads TGTGCCAGCAGCTTATTAGAGGGGGCGGTTGAGCAGTTCTTC.

With respect to this clonotype: Lacking the conserved final phenylalanine or tryptophan, this CDR3 likely reflects a read error. No DNA is shown, since the ends of the CDR3 on it are uncertain; the CDR3 is the one TCRdb lists. The chain has TRBV29-1 and TRBJ2-4; no check of the table's D call, TRBD2, against the DNA was made. The CDR3 region is 20 residues in length, termini included. CDR1 is SQVTM, CDR2 ANQGSEA, per germline. The CDR3 region is CSLELLGSSYPPILASQVAG.

This clonotype was counted between two and nine times. The rearrangement uses TRBV27 and TRBJ1-1; 8 bases line up with TRBD1. Germline loops: CDR1 MNHEY, CDR2 SMNVEV (reference sequence). The junction had 7 bases not matched to a gene; V was cut back by 1 base and J by 3 bases. The length of the CDR3 is 16 residues. The CDR3, as DNA: TGTGCCAGCAGTTTATTTCAGGGGGCAGCGGACACTGAAGCTTTCTTT. Protein product: CASSLFQGAADTEAFF.

Ten or more counts support this clonotype. The chain has TRBV6-4 and TRBJ2-3; possible D gene TRBD1, 5 bases. Germline V lookup: CDR1 MRHNA, CDR2 SNTAGT. V lost 0 bases and J lost 1, with 8 bases in between. This CDR3 region has 15 residues. CDR3 DNA: TGTGCCAGCAGTGACTCCAAAGGGGGCACAGATACGCAGTATTTT. This sequence encodes CASSDSKGGTDTQYF.

There are many counts of this clonotype. This rearrangement joins TRBV12-3 or TRBV12-4 to TRBJ2-3; possible D gene TRBD2, 5 bases. CDR3 length equals 14 residues. V was trimmed by 3 bases and J by 4 bases, leaving 11 bases between them. Written as DNA, the CDR3 is TGTGCCAGCAGTTTCCTAGCTAGGGCAGATACGCAGTATTTT. It translates to CASSFLARADTQYF.

V is TRBV6-8 and J is TRBJ2-3; 8 bases agree with TRBD2. The DNA end is a closer match to TRBJ2-5, so the J assignment may be wrong. The CDR3 sequence is 14 residues long. The V gene's germline CDR1 is MNHGY and CDR2 SAAAGT. CDR3 sequence: CASSFSGASETQYF. In nucleotides, the CDR3 is TGTGCCAGCAGTTTTAGCGGGGCGTCAGAGACCCAGTACTTC.

V usage is TRBV6-1 and J usage is TRBJ2-1; no clear D gene. TRBJ2-5 explains the end of the DNA better; the J call may be wrong. Germline V gives CDR1 MNHNS, CDR2 SASEGT. The CDR3 loop spans 14 amino acids. CDR3 sequence: CASSHLDLQETQYF. The DNA of the CDR3 is TGTGCCAGCAGTCATCTAGACCTCCAAGAGACCCAGTACTTC.

This clonotype is categorized as medium-sized. V is TRBV27 and J is TRBJ2-3; D is uncertain. The CDR3 is 13 residues long. Germline V gene sequence: CDR1 MNHEY, CDR2 SMNVEV (reference sequence). V lost 6 bases and J lost 0, with 7 bases in between. The DNA for the CDR3 is TGTGCCAGCAGATCTGACAGCACAGATACGCAGTATTTT. Its translation: CASRSDSTDTQYF.

This chain's CDR3 is CASSRTASYQETQYF. Here the CDR3 DNA reads TGTGCCAGCAGCCGGACGGCCTCCTACCAAGAGACCCAGTACTTC. The V gene is TRBV27, the J gene TRBJ2-5; D unclear. Looked up from germline, CDR1 is MNHEY and CDR2 is SMNVEV (reference sequence). Trimming removed 6 bases from V and 0 bases from J, with 14 bases in between. CDR3 length: 15 amino acids.

Sample share makes this clonotype medium-sized. The chain employs TRBV6-1 and TRBJ2-3, with 11 bases identical to TRBD2. With V trimmed by 9 bases and J by 2 bases, 7 bases remained unmatched. This CDR3 is built from 15 residues. Germline CDR1 is MNHNS and CDR2 is SASEGT. The CDR3 DNA reads as TGTGCCAGTTGGGGGACTAGCGGACACACAGATACGCAGTATTTT. Encoded protein: CASWGTSGHTDTQYF.

Comments on this clonotype: One end of the junction does not line up with germline, which may come from a read error. J is TRBJ2-3 and V is TRBV11-3; a possible D gene is TRBD1 (6 bases). The CDR3 length is 15 residues. Germline V gives CDR1 SGHNT, CDR2 YENEEA. CDR3 nucleotide sequence: TGTTGCGGCAGCTTCGGGCACCGGGACACAGATACCCAGTACTTT. Its protein is CCGSFGHRDTDTQYF.

The chain is built from TRBV6-1 and TRBJ2-3; TRBD2 matches at 8 bases. Germline CDR1 and CDR2: MNHNS and SASEGT. J gave up 11 bases and V 8 bases, and 12 bases lay outside the gene matches. The CDR3 covers 13 residues. The CDR3: CASHRRGGGEQYF. DNA for the CDR3: TGTGCCAGCCACCGACGGGGGGGCGGGGAGCAGTATTTT.

This clonotype is medium-sized. This chain connects TRBV6-1 to TRBJ2-1; D gene uncertain. CDR1 and CDR2 (germline): MNHNS, SASEGT. This CDR3 region has 15 residues. V lost 1 base and J 0 bases, leaving 7 bases between the germline ends. The CDR3 DNA sequence: TGTGCCAGCAGTGAAGGGGGTTACTCCTACAATGAGCAGTTCTTC. It codes for CASSEGGYSYNEQFF.

The chain recombines TRBV10-3 with TRBJ1-2; 11 bases map to TRBD1. CDR3 length equals 14 residues. In germline, CDR1 is ENHRY, CDR2 SYGVKD. The trim removed 6 bases at V and 8 bases at J, leaving 8 bases unmatched. DNA of the CDR3: TGTGCCATCAGGGGACAGGGGGGCTCGGGCGGCTACACCTTC. Amino acid sequence: CAIRGQGGSGGYTF.

This clonotype was observed at least ten times. The CDR3: CASSLRPGVEYEQYF. DNA of the CDR3: TGTGCCAGCAGTTTACGTCCGGGTGTAGAGTACGAGCAGTACTTC. The chain combines TRBV27 with TRBJ2-5; D unresolved. The J call may be wrong; the DNA end is better matched by TRBJ2-7. This CDR3 is 15 amino acids long. CDR1 is MNHEY, CDR2 SMNVEV, per germline (reference sequence).

V usage is TRBV27 and J usage is TRBJ2-1; D unclear. The closer fit of TRBJ2-3 to the DNA end suggests the J call may be wrong. The length of the CDR3 is 13 residues. Per the germline V gene, CDR1 is MNHEY and CDR2 is SMNVEV (reference sequence). The CDR3 bases are TGTGCCAGCAGTTTTGCTTGCCGAAGTATGCAGTATTTT. Translated: CASSFACRSMQYF.

This clonotype was seen repeatedly, ten times or more. J is TRBJ2-5 and V is TRBV6-1; possibly TRBD1 for D (6 bases). The CDR3 runs 14 residues. Looked up from germline, CDR1 is MNHNS and CDR2 is SASEGT. V was shortened by 8 bases and J by 7 bases, with 20 bases between the two germline ends. CDR3 coding DNA: TGTGCCAGCCGGAACCCAGGGGATCGGGGGACCCAGTACTTC. It translates to CASRNPGDRGTQYF.

The J gene is TRBJ2-7, the V gene TRBV12-3 or TRBV12-4; TRBD2 matches 7 bases. This CDR3 has 11 amino acids. V dropped 6 bases and J dropped 6; count of bases not matched to a gene: 2. CDR3 nucleotides: TGTGCCAGCAGCTCGGGGGGCGAGCAGTACTTC. Translation: CASSSGGEQYF.

Concerning this clonotype itself: At one end, the junction sequence differs from germline, possibly due to a read error. The chain combines TRBV6-1 with TRBJ2-6; D not certain. The CDR3 runs to 15 residues. Germline values: CDR1 MNHNS, CDR2 SASEGT. The CDR3 region has the DNA TGTGCCAGCAGCATACAGCGTTCTTGGGCCTACGTGCAGTATTTC. Protein product: CASSIQRSWAYVQYF.

Sample share makes this clonotype medium-sized. The V call is TRBV6-1, the J call TRBJ2-4; D is perhaps TRBD2 (5 bases). The V and J ends lost 1 base and 13 bases respectively, with 23 bases between them. This CDR3 region has 16 residues. CDR1 MNHNS and CDR2 SASEGT come from the germline V gene. CDR3 sequence reads: CASSEGLVRGYNEQYF. In DNA form, the CDR3 reads TGTGCCAGCAGTGAAGGTTTGGTTCGAGGGTACAATGAGCAGTACTTC.

This clonotype is deemed medium-sized (0.01 to 0.1%). A much bigger clone sits one base away, suggesting this may be a read error. The gene calls are TRBV6-5 and TRBJ2-1; D is unresolved. Germline assignment: CDR1 MNHEY and CDR2 SVGAGI. The V gene lost 0 bases and the J gene lost 13 bases, with 22 bases spanning the gap. This CDR3 comprises 16 residues. This CDR3 reads CASSYSNIGWEETQFF. The CDR3 region has the DNA TGTGCCAGCAGTTACTCGAATATCGGTTGGGAAGAGACCCAGTTCTTC.

This clonotype rates as large. The gene calls are TRBV6-5 and TRBJ2-1; D gene uncertain. The J call may not be correct, given that the DNA end is closer to TRBJ2-5. Germline V lookup: CDR1 MNHEY, CDR2 SVGAGI. The CDR3 covers 15 residues. The CDR3 bases are TGTGCCAGTGGAGTGGGCCTAGAGGCGCGAGAGACCCAGTACTTC. Its protein is CASGVGLEARETQYF.

This clonotype came up a few times. The V gene is TRBV20-1, the J gene TRBJ2-5; 7 bases map to TRBD2. The V gene end was trimmed by 1 base and the J gene end by 1 base; junction bases not matched to a gene: 3. The CDR3 loop spans 14 amino acids. The germline gives CDR1 DFQATT, CDR2 SNEGSKA (reference sequence). CDR3 DNA: TGCAGTGCTAGAGGGTCTAGCGGCCAAGAGACCCAGTACTTC. Translated, it gives CSARGSSGQETQYF.

This chain uses TRBV7-2 with TRBJ2-3, with 9 bases that match TRBD1. Trimming took 5 bases from V and 2 from J; bases not matched to a gene: 5. Germline CDR1 is SGHTA and CDR2 is FQGNSA. The CDR3 is 15 amino acids. CDR3 coding DNA: TGTGCCAGCAGCCTAACAGGGGGCTACACAGATACGCAGTATTTT. Amino acid sequence: CASSLTGGYTDTQYF.

This chain joins TRBV6-1 and TRBJ2-3; maybe TRBD2 (6 bases). Trimming removed 1 base at V and 9 bases at J, with 20 bases between. Germline CDR1 is MNHNS and CDR2 is SASEGT. The CDR3 is made up of 16 amino acids. The CDR3 loop is CASSEGGVRGKDTQYF. The CDR3 coding sequence is TGTGCCAGCAGTGAAGGGGGGGTTAGGGGCAAAGACACGCAGTATTTT.